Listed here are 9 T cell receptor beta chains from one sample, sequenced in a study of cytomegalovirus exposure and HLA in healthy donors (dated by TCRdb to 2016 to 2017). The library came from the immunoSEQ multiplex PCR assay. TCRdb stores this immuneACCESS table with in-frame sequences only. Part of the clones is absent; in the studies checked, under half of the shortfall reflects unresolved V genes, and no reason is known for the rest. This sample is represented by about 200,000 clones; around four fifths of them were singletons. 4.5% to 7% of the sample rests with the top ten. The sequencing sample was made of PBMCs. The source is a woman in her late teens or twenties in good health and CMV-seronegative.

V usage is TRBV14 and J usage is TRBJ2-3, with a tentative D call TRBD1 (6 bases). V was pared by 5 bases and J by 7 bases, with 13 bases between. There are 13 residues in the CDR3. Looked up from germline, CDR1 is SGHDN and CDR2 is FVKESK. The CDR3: CASSLRTANTQYF. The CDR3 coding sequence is TGTGCCAGCAGCTTGCGGACAGCCAATACGCAGTATTTT.

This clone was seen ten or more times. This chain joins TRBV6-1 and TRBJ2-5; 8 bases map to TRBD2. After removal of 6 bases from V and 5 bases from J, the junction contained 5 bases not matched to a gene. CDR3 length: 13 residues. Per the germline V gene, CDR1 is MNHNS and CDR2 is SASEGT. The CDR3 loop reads CASSLSGMETQYF. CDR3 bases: TGTGCCAGCAGCCTTAGCGGGATGGAGACCCAGTACTTC.

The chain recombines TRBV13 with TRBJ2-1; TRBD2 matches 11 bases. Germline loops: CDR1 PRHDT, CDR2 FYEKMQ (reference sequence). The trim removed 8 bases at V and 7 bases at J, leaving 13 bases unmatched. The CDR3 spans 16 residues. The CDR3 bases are TGTGCCAGCGGACTCTTAGCGGGGGGGCCGGGAAATGAGCAGTTCTTC. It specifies CASGLLAGGPGNEQFF.

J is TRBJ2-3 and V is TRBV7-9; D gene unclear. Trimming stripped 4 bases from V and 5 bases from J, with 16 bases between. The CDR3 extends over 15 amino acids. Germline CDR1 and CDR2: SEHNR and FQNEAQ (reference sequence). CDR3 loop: CASSSWTPGQDTQYF. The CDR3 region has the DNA TGTGCCAGCAGCTCCTGGACCCCGGGCCAAGATACGCAGTATTTT.

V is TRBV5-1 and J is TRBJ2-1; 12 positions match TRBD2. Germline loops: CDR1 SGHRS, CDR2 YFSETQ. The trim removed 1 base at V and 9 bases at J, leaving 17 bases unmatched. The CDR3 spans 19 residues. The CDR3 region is CASSLRVPTSGSYGGEQFF. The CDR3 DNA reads TGCGCCAGCAGCTTGAGGGTTCCGACTAGCGGGAGCTATGGGGGTGAGCAGTTCTTC.

The CDR3 loop is CASSPTGPDTQYF. CDR3 in DNA: TGTGCCAGCAGCCCGACGGGGCCAGATACGCAGTATTTT. The chain uses TRBV7-2 and TRBJ2-3; D is possibly TRBD1 or TRBD2 (5 bases each). This CDR3 is 13 amino acids long. V lost 5 bases to trimming and J lost 4 bases, with 10 bases between them. Germline-derived CDR1 and CDR2 are SGHTA and FQGNSA.

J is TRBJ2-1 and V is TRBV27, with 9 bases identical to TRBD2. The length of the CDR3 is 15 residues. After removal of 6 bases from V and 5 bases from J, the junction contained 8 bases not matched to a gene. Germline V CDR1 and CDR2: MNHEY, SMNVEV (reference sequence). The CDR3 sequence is CASSRSGGINNEQFF. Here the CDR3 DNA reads TGTGCCAGCAGCCGGAGCGGGGGGATAAACAATGAGCAGTTCTTC.

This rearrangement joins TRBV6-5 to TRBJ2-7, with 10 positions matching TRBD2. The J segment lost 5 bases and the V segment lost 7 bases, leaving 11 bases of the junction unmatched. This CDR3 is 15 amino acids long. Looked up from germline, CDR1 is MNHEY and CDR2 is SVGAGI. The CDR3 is CASIPSGGVGDEQYF. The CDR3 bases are TGTGCCAGCATCCCTAGCGGGGGTGTTGGTGACGAGCAGTACTTC.

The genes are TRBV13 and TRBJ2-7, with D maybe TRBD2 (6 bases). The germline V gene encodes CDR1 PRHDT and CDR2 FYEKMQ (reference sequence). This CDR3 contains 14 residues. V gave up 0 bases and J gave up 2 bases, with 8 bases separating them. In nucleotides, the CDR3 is TGTGCCAGCAGCTTAGGGGCGGGGACCTACGAGCAGTACTTC. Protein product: CASSLGAGTYEQYF.